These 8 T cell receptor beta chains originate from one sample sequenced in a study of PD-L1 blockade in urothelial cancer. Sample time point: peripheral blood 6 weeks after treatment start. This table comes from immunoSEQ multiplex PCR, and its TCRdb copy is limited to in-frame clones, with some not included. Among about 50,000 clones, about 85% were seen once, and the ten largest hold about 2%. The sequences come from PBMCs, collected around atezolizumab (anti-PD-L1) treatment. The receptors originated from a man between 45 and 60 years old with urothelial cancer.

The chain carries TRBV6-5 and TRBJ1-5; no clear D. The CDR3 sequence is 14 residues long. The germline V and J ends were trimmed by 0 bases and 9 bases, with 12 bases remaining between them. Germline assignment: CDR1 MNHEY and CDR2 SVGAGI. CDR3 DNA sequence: TGTGCCAGCAGTTACTCGGAGGGAACTCCGCCCCAGCATTTT. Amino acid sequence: CASSYSEGTPPQHF.

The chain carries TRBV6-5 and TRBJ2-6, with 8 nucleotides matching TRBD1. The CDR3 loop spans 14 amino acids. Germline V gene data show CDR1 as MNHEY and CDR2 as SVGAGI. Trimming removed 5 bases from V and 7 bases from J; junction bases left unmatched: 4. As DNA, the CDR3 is TGTGCCAGCAGTCACGGACAGGGCGCCAACGTCCTGACTTTC. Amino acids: CASSHGQGANVLTF.

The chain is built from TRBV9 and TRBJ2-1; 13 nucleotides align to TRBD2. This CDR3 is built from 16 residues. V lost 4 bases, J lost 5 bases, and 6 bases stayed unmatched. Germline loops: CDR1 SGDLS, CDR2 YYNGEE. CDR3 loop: CASSPRLAGGHNEQFF. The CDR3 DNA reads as TGTGCCAGCAGCCCCCGACTAGCGGGGGGACACAATGAGCAGTTCTTC.

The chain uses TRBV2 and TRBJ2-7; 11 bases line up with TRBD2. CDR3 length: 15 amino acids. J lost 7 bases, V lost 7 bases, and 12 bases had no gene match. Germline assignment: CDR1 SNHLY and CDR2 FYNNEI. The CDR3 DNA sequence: TGTGCCAGCATGTCGACTAGCGGGACCCTTAGGGAGCAGTACTTC. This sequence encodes CASMSTSGTLREQYF.

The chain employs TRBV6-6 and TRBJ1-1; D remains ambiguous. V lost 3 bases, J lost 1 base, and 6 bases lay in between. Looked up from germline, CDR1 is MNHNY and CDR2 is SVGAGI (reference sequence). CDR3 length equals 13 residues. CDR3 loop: CASSYLGNTEAFF. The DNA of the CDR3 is TGTGCCAGCAGTTATCTCGGGAACACTGAAGCTTTCTTT.

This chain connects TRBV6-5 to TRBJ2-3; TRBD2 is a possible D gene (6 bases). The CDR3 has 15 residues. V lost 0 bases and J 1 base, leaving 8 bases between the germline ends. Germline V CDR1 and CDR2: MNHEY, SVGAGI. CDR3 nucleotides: TGTGCCAGCAGTTACTCGGGACTGCGCACAGATACGCAGTATTTT. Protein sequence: CASSYSGLRTDTQYF.

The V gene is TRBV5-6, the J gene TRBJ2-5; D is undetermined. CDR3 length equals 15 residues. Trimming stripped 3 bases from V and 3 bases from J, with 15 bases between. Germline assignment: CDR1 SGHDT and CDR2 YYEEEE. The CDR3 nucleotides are TGTGCCAGCAGCTCGCCCGTACTTGCGGAAGAGACCCAGTACTTC. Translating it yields CASSSPVLAEETQYF.

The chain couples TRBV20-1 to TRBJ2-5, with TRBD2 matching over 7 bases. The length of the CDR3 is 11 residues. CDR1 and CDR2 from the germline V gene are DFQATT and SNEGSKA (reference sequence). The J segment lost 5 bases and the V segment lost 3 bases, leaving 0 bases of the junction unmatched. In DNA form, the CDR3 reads TGCAGTGCTAGGACTAGCGAGACCCAGTACTTC. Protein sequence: CSARTSETQYF.